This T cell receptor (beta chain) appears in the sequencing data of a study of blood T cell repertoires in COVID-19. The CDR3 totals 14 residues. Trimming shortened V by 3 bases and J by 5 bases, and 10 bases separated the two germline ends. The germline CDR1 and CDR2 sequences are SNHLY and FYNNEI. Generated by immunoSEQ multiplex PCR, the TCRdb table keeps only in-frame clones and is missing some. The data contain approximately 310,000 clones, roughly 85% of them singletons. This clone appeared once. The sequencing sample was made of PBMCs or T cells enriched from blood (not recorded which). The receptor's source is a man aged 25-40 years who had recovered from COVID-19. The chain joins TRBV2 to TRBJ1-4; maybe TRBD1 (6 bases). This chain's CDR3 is CASSEGQGNEKLFF. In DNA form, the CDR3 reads TGTGCCAGCAGTGAGGGGCAGGGGAATGAAAAACTGTTTTTT.